This T cell receptor beta chain was captured in a study of blood T cell repertoires in COVID-19. The protocol was immunoSEQ multiplex PCR, while the TCRdb copy is restricted to in-frame clones and leaves out a portion. The sample yields roughly 9,200 clones, about 81% seen once. The TCR comes from a man aged 55-75 years with active COVID-19. The sample taken for sequencing was peripheral blood.

CDR3 residues: CASSPPFRTENNEQFF. As DNA, the CDR3 is TGTGCCAGCAGCCCCCCCTTCCGGACAGAGAACAATGAGCAGTTCTTC. J is TRBJ2-1 and V is TRBV7-9; possible D gene TRBD1, 6 bases. This CDR3 is 16 amino acids long. Deletions cut 5 bases from V and 5 bases from J, with 19 bases between. CDR1 SEHNR and CDR2 FQNEAQ come from the germline V gene (reference sequence). Looking up the rest from reference TRBV7-9 and TRBJ2-1 gives the full variable domain: DTGVSQNPRHKITKRGQNVTFRCDPISEHNRLYWYRQTLGQGPEFLTYFQNEAQLEKSRLLSDRFSAERPKGSFSTLEIQRTEQGDSAMYLCASSPPFRTENNEQFFGPGTRLTVL.